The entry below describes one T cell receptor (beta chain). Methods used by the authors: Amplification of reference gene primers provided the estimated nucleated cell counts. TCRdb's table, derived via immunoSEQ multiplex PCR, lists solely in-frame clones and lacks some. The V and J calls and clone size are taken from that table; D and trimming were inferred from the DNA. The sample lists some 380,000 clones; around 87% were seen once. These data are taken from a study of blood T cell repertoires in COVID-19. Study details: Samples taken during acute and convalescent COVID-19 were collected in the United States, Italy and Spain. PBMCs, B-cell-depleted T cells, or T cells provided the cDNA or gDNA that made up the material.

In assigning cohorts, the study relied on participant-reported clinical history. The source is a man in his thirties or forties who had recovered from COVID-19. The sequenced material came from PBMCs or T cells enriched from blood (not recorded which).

The CDR3 here is CASSERFDSLHGYTF. The CDR3 DNA sequence: TGTGCCAGCAGTGAACGTTTCGACAGTCTCCATGGCTACACCTTC. The chain joins TRBV2 to TRBJ1-2, with D possibly TRBD1 on 5 matching bases. This CDR3 has 15 amino acids. Germline V lookup: CDR1 SNHLY, CDR2 FYNNEI. Trimming removed 2 bases at V and 6 bases at J, with 16 bases between.